This T cell receptor (beta chain) appears in the sequencing data of a study of regulatory T cells in long-lasting Graves disease. Time point noted: persistent/refractory GD, antithyroid drugs over 5 years with positive TRAb. Construction of the TCR library relied on RNA isolated from PBMCs. Notes on this clonotype: Its target is not known.

Study-level points and caveats: Persistent Graves' patients had lower TCR diversity than newly diagnosed ones.

Relying on iRepertoire HTBI primers and Arm-PCR of CDR3 regions, the team built TCR beta libraries. TCRdb passed the multiplex PCR reads through MiXCR, listing each CDR3 protein once. The sample lists some 330,000 distinct CDR3 sequences, around 23% occurring once. The receptor was derived from a middle-aged woman with Graves disease. Material: peripheral blood mononuclear cells (PBMCs), obtained when the disease was refractory, from a patient treated with antithyroid drugs.

CDR3 residues: CASSLGWGTESYEQYF. Here the CDR3 DNA reads TGCGCCAGCAGCTTGGGATGGGGGACCGAATCCTACGAGCAGTACTTC. The V gene is TRBV5-1, the J gene TRBJ2-7; either TRBD1 or TRBD2 may fit D (5 bases each). Trimming stripped 0 bases from V and 1 base from J, with 14 bases between. The germline CDR1 and CDR2 sequences are SGHRS and YFSETQ. This CDR3 is 16 amino acids long.